These T cell receptor beta chains were read from a single sample in a study of T-cell memory formation after mild COVID-19. TCRdb re-called the 5' RACE reads with MiXCR, one entry per CDR3 protein. The sample has under 400,000 distinct CDR3 sequences, roughly 21% seen once; the top ten hold 9.5% to 15%. Material: PBMCs or a T cell subset sorted from them (not recorded which). These receptors originate from an adult woman who had mild COVID-19 (a few samples of this study predate the infection). Cell type and time point are not known. Both conserved end residues are part of each CDR3. A D gene is named only where the DNA matches it firmly. For some rows the clone size is stated as once, few or many, or as a class when expanded; others skip it.

>TRBJ2-5|TRBV20-1|TRBD2|-
TGCAGTGCTCCTAGCGGGGGGGTCGGAGAGACCCAGTACTTC
CSAPSGGVGETQYF
>TRBJ2-5|TRBV2|TRBD1|-
TGTGCCAGCAGGGGACAGCTTCGGGAGACCCAGTACTTC
CASRGQLRETQYF
>TRBJ2-3|TRBV18|-|-
TGTGCCAGCTCACCACTCCAAACATTAAAGGATACGCAGTATTTT
CASSPLQTLKDTQYF
>TRBJ1-6|TRBV27|-|once
TGTGCCAGCAGTTTATCTATGCTGATTTCACCCCTCCACTTT
CASSLSMLISPLHF
>TRBJ2-7|TRBV12-3/TRBV12-4|-|-
TGTGCCAGCAGTTTTGGGCACTCCTACGAGCAGTACTTC
CASSFGHSYEQYF
>TRBJ2-1|TRBV29-1|TRBD2|-
TGCAGCACCCACCGGGGGGGGCGGGTTCGTTATGAGCAGTTCTTC
CSTHRGGRVRYEQFF
>TRBJ1-3|TRBV7-9|-|-
TGTGCCAGCATCGAGGGTGGTCAAAACTCTGGAAACACCATATATTTT
CASIEGGQNSGNTIYF
>TRBJ2-7|TRBV12-3/TRBV12-4|-|-
TGTGCCAGCATGACAGGACCCTCCTACGAGCAGTACTTC
CASMTGPSYEQYF
>TRBJ2-1|TRBV7-9|TRBD2|many
TGTGCCAGCAGCTTAGTTACGGGAGGAGGCAATGAGCAGTTCTTC
CASSLVTGGGNEQFF
>TRBJ2-7|TRBV15|TRBD1|-
TGTGCCACCAGCACGCCTCGGACAGGGCGCTCCTACGAGCAGTACTTC
CATSTPRTGRSYEQYF
>TRBJ2-3|TRBV6-1|TRBD1|-
TGTGCCAGCAGGAGGGGACAGGGCGGCCCAGATACGCAGTATTTT
CASRRGQGGPDTQYF
>TRBJ2-7|TRBV10-3|TRBD2|-
TGTGCCATCAGTGACCCCGGGACTAGCGCGTCCTACGAGCAGTACTTC
CAISDPGTSASYEQYF
>TRBJ2-2|TRBV20-1|-|-
TGCAGTGCCAGTGGCAGCGCGAACACCGGGGAGCTGTTTTTT
CSASGSANTGELFF
>TRBJ2-1|TRBV7-9|TRBD2|few
TGTGCCAGCAGCTTAGTAGCGGGAGCCGACAATGAGCAGTTCTTC
CASSLVAGADNEQFF
>TRBJ1-1|TRBV14|-|many
TGTGCCAGCAGCCAGTGGGGGAACACTGAAGCTTTCTTT
CASSQWGNTEAFF
>TRBJ2-7|TRBV20-1|TRBD1|-
TGCAGTGCTAGGGGGACAGAAACCTACGAGCAGTACTTC
CSARGTETYEQYF
>TRBJ2-2|TRBV9|-|few
TGTGCCAGCAGCCTACACCATAACACCGGGGAGCTGTTTTTT
CASSLHHNTGELFF
>TRBJ2-5|TRBV7-9|-|-
TGTGCCAGCAGCTCCCTCAGTTCGAACAGTAGAGAGACCCAGTACTTC
CASSSLSSNSRETQYF
>TRBJ1-6|TRBV14|TRBD1|few
TGTGCCAGCAGCCAAGTGGCCAGGGGGGATTCACCCCTCCACTTT
CASSQVARGDSPLHF
>TRBJ1-2|TRBV14|-|once
TGTGCCAGCAGCCCCCGTTGGACCGAGATTAACTATGGCTACACCTTC
CASSPRWTEINYGYTF
>TRBJ2-5|TRBV5-1|-|few
TGCGCCAGCAGCTCAGGACTAAACCAAGAGACCCAGTACTTC
CASSSGLNQETQYF
>TRBJ1-5|TRBV19|-|-
TGTGCCAGTAGTCTCCGGAAGACTGGGCAGCCCCAGCATTTT
CASSLRKTGQPQHF
>TRBJ2-1|TRBV7-2|-|few
TGTGCCAGCAGCTTACTAGAAGGGGTGGTGTTCTTC
CASSLLEGVVFF
>TRBJ1-2|TRBV7-2|TRBD1|-
TGTGCCAGCAGCCCCGGACAGGGGTGGAGTGGCTACACCTTC
CASSPGQGWSGYTF
>TRBJ2-5|TRBV2|-|-
TGTGCCAGCAGTGTCCGGAAGGGGTCAGGAGAGACCCAGTACTTC
CASSVRKGSGETQYF
>TRBJ2-7|TRBV29-1|-|few
TGCAGCGTGACCCCGGGAAATGGGCGCTACGAGCAGTACTTC
CSVTPGNGRYEQYF
>TRBJ2-7|TRBV5-1|TRBD1|many
TGCGCCAGCAGCCTAGGACAGGGACACGAGCAGTACTTC
CASSLGQGHEQYF
>TRBJ2-7|TRBV7-9|-|-
TGTGCCAGCAGCGCCCGGGACGGTGGTTTGGGCTACGAGCAGTACTTC
CASSARDGGLGYEQYF
>TRBJ2-3|TRBV2|-|few
TGTGCCAGCAGTGAAACGCCGGGACACCCCAGCACAGATACGCAGTATTTT
CASSETPGHPSTDTQYF
>TRBJ2-1|TRBV20-1|TRBD2|-
TGCAGTGCCTTCGGGAGGGCGAAGTACAATGAGCAGTTCTTC
CSAFGRAKYNEQFF
>TRBJ2-3|TRBV5-1|-|few
TGCGCCAGCAGCTTCTCGCGGGCTGACACAGATACGCAGTATTTT
CASSFSRADTDTQYF
>TRBJ2-5|TRBV28|TRBD2|many
TGTGCCAGCAGCCCCTTTAGGGGAGGGCAAGAGACCCAGTACTTC
CASSPFRGGQETQYF
>TRBJ2-7|TRBV4-2|TRBD2|-
TGTGCCAGCAGCCAAGATCAGAAAGCGGGGGGTTCCTACGAGCAGTACTTC
CASSQDQKAGGSYEQYF
>TRBJ2-1|TRBV20-1|-|few
TGCAGTGCTAGACCTCCCGCATCCCGCAATGAGCAGTTCTTC
CSARPPASRNEQFF
>TRBJ2-7|TRBV12-3/TRBV12-4|-|-
TGTGCCACCAAGTTAGGGCAGAACTACGAGCAGTACTTC
CATKLGQNYEQYF
>TRBJ1-6|TRBV7-2|TRBD1|-
TGTGCCAGCAGCCGCGGAGGGGGCCGGTCACCCCTCCACTTT
CASSRGGGRSPLHF
>TRBJ2-5|TRBV7-6|-|-
TGTGCCAGCAGCTTAGGCTCGCCCAGAAGGGAGACCCAGTACTTC
CASSLGSPRRETQYF
>TRBJ2-5|TRBV15|-|many
TGTGCCACCAGCAGAGATGCGGAGACCCAGTACTTC
CATSRDAETQYF
>TRBJ1-1|TRBV4-1|-|-
TGCGCCAGCAGCCAAGTCCCAGGGAGTTACACTGAAGCTTTCTTT
CASSQVPGSYTEAFF
>TRBJ1-6|TRBV12-3/TRBV12-4|-|-
TGTGCCAGCAGTTGGCAGGGCGGTTCACCCCTCCACTTT
CASSWQGGSPLHF
>TRBJ2-1|TRBV7-9|-|-
TGTGCCAGCAGCCCCCCGTTCAATGAGCAGTTCTTC
CASSPPFNEQFF